This T cell receptor (beta chain) originates from a study of radiotherapy plus CTLA-4 blockade in lung cancer. CDR3 length: 14 amino acids. The J segment lost 6 bases and the V segment lost 7 bases, leaving 9 bases of the junction unmatched. Germline values: CDR1 SNHLY, CDR2 FYNNEI. The method was immunoSEQ multiplex PCR; TCRdb's version includes in-frame clones alone and lacks a portion of them. The repertoire includes around 99,000 clones, around 88% of them detected once, and 4.5% to 6% sits in the top ten. This TCR came from a human donor with non-small cell lung cancer that progressed on radiotherapy plus ipilimumab. The rearrangement uses TRBV2 and TRBJ2-7; 10 positions match TRBD2. This specimen consisted of peripheral blood, obtained from a patient treated with radiotherapy plus ipilimumab. In nucleotides, the CDR3 is TGTGCCAGCAAGGGAGCGGGAGGGAGCGGCGAGCAGTACTTC. As protein: CASKGAGGSGEQYF.